This TCR beta chain stems from a study of T-cell reconstitution after alpha-beta-depleted transplantation in children (dated by TCRdb to the mid-2010s). Notes on the research overall: Using TCR repertoire profiling, the study quantitatively followed how T-cell immune reconstitution unfolded in children after TCRalphabeta/CD19-depleted allogeneic hematopoietic cell transplantation.

Comments on this clonotype: The specificity of this receptor is unknown. No base quality information exists; no much larger clone differs at one position.

To prepare the library, PCR was applied. Sequencing was carried out with an Illumina HiSeq 2500. To normalize quantification of the TCRbeta repertoire, the TCR libraries were built with molecular barcoding that relied on unique molecular identifiers. Using fastp at Q25 and MiXCR, TCRdb reprocessed the public reads and kept productive beta chains. Rows are unified per CDR3 protein, each entry keeping the most common DNA and genes. This sample gives around 380,000 distinct CDR3 sequences in total; approximately 10% of them show up just once. The leading ten clones occupy 4.5% to 7% of the sample. The CDR1 and CDR2 encoded by the germline V gene are MNHEY and SVGAGI. Measured from the cysteine to the phenylalanine, the CDR3 is 12 residues long. Here the CDR3 DNA is all that survives: 36 bases in frame from base 1. Cut back by 6 bases and 2 bases, the V and J ends lie 7 bases apart.

The starting material was PBMCs from the stem cell graft donor, obtained from the stem cell graft. The source of this sequence is a human donor who donated a stem cell graft to a child with acute myeloid leukemia. Here the chain combines TRBV6-5 and TRBJ1-1; there is no confident call for the D gene. The bases read TGTGCCAGCAGGGACCTAAACACTGAAGCTTTCTTT. It codes for CASRDLNTEAFF.